These 8 T cell receptor beta chains were sequenced from one sample in a study of T cell clones after liver transplantation. Data came from immunoSEQ multiplex PCR; TCRdb stores just in-frame clones and leaves some out. The sample holds some 50,000 clones, roughly 70% seen once. The source material was CD4+ T cells from blood, sampled at the 22-month timepoint. Receptor source: a human patient who received a liver transplant. Some T cells may be provided by the graft donor.

The V gene is TRBV7-9, the J gene TRBJ2-7, with 9 bases fitting TRBD1. Germline trimming cut 0 bases from V and 7 bases from J; bases unmatched to any gene: 4. This CDR3 has 14 amino acids. From germline, CDR1 is SEHNR and CDR2 FQNEAQ (reference sequence). The CDR3 region is CASSLAQGAREQYF. CDR3 nucleotides: TGTGCCAGCAGCTTAGCACAGGGGGCGCGGGAGCAGTACTTC.

This clone showed up just a few times. The V and J genes are TRBV9 and TRBJ2-1; 12 nucleotides match TRBD2. The V and J ends lost 0 bases and 4 bases, in that order; junction bases with no gene match: 5. This CDR3 region has 17 residues. Germline CDR1 and CDR2: SGDLS and YYNGEE. The DNA of the CDR3 is TGTGCCAGCAGCGTAGCTATAGGGACTAGCGGGTACAATGAGCAGTTCTTC. It codes for CASSVAIGTSGYNEQFF.

The gene calls are TRBV11-1 and TRBJ1-5, with TRBD1 matching over 9 bases. The CDR3 extends over 16 amino acids. Germline trimming cut 5 bases from V and 4 bases from J; bases unmatched to any gene: 9. Looked up from germline, CDR1 is SGHAT and CDR2 is FQDESV (reference sequence). The CDR3 region has the DNA TGTGCCAGCAGCATGGGGGGACAGGGTATGAATCAGCCCCAGCATTTT. The encoded protein is CASSMGGQGMNQPQHF.

This chain uses TRBV7-2 with TRBJ1-5, with TRBD1 matching 8 bases. With 5 bases clipped from V and 3 bases from J, the junction kept 6 bases outside the gene matches. The germline V gene encodes CDR1 SGHTA and CDR2 FQGNSA. This CDR3 has 15 residues. For the CDR3, the DNA is TGTGCCAGCAGCATAAGGACAGGGAACAATCAGCCCCAGCATTTT. Its translation is CASSIRTGNNQPQHF. Using reference TRBV7-2 and TRBJ1-5 for the parts outside the CDR3, the full variable domain is GAGVSQSPSNKVTEKGKDVELRCDPISGHTALYWYRQSLGQGLEFLIYFQGNSAPDKSGLPSDRFSAERTGGSVSTLTIQRTQQEDSAVYLCASSIRTGNNQPQHFGDGTRLSIL.

This chain uses TRBV7-2 with TRBJ2-1, with TRBD2 matching 7 bases. The germline CDR1 and CDR2 sequences are SGHTA and FQGNSA. The V and J ends lost 1 base and 4 bases, in that order; junction bases with no gene match: 10. This CDR3 has 17 amino acids. CDR3 nucleotides: TGTGCCAGCAGCTTAGGTCCCCTGGGCGGGGGTTACAATGAGCAGTTCTTC. This sequence encodes CASSLGPLGGGYNEQFF.

The sample holds a few counts of this clone. This chain joins TRBV11-2 and TRBJ1-2; D ambiguous. V lost 0 bases and J lost 4, with 12 bases in between. This CDR3 is 15 amino acids long. Germline loops: CDR1 SGHAT, CDR2 FQNNGV. The CDR3: CASSLDLEFVYGYTF. CDR3 DNA sequence: TGTGCCAGCAGCTTAGATCTAGAGTTCGTCTATGGCTACACCTTC.

This clone was counted a few times. The rearrangement links TRBV10-2 to TRBJ1-2; maybe TRBD1 (5 bases). V was shortened by 2 bases and J by 4 bases, with 14 bases between the two germline ends. Germline-derived CDR1 and CDR2 are WSHSY and SAAADI. The CDR3 has 15 amino acids. The CDR3 DNA sequence: TGCGCCAGCAGTGAGGGGAGGGGTCGGCGCTATGGCTACACCTTC. Translated: CASSEGRGRRYGYTF.

The count of this clone is one. The gene calls are TRBV27 and TRBJ1-2, with 8 nucleotides matching TRBD1. This CDR3 has 14 residues. From germline, CDR1 is MNHEY and CDR2 SMNVEV (reference sequence). V lost 6 bases, J lost 7 bases, and 10 bases stayed unmatched. CDR3 in DNA: TGTGCCAGCAGGGAGGGCAGGGGGCGCAGTGGCTACACCTTC. Translation: CASREGRGRSGYTF.